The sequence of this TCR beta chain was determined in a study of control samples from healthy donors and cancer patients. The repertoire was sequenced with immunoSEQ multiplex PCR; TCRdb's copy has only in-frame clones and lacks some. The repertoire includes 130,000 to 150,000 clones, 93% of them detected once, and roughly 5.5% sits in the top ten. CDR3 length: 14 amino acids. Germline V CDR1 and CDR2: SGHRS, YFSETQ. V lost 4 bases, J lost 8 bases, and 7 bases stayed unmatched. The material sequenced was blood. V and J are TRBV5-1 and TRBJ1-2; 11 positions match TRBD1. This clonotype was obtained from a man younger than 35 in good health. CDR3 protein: CASSVGTGGFGYTF. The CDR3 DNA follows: TGCGCCAGCAGCGTCGGGACAGGGGGGTTCGGCTACACCTTC.